The rows below give T cell receptor beta chains drawn from one sample of a study of blood T cell repertoires in COVID-19. Produced via immunoSEQ multiplex PCR; TCRdb's table is partial and in-frame only. Counted here are about 170,000 clones, approximately 83% occurring once; the ten biggest clones make up about 10%. Sequencing was done on a sample of peripheral blood. Every receptor here comes from a woman older than 75 with active or convalescent COVID-19. Both conserved end residues are part of each CDR3. Fields, in order: D gene, V gene, clone size, J gene, CDR3 DNA, CDR3 protein. A D gene is named only where the DNA matches it firmly. Not every row has a clone size; where given, it reads once, few, many or a size class.

TRBD1	TRBV10-3	few	TRBJ1-6	TGTGCCACCAACCACGGAGGGGGCGGATCACCCCTCCACTTT	CATNHGGGGSPLHF
NA	TRBV5-1	NA	TRBJ2-7	TGCGCCAGCAGCTTGGCCATGGCAGCCTACGAGCAGTACTTC	CASSLAMAAYEQYF
NA	TRBV9	NA	TRBJ1-3	TGTGCCAGCAGCGTAGAGGGAGTCTCTGGAAACACCATATATTTT	CASSVEGVSGNTIYF
NA	TRBV30	NA	TRBJ1-5	TGTGCCTGGAGTCCCAGCGGTAATCAGCCCCAGCATTTT	CAWSPSGNQPQHF
NA	TRBV5-1	NA	TRBJ1-6	TGCGCCAGCAGCTCCGCAGGGGTTGATCCGCCCCTCCACTTT	CASSSAGVDPPLHF
NA	TRBV2	NA	TRBJ1-5	TGTGCCAGCAGTGAAGCGCTTCTTAGAACCTACAATCAGCCCCAGCATTTT	CASSEALLRTYNQPQHF
NA	TRBV29-1	NA	TRBJ1-2	TGCAGCGTGGAGAAGGACAGCTCCGCCGGGGGCTACACCTTC	CSVEKDSSAGGYTF
NA	TRBV4-3	NA	TRBJ1-2	TGCGCCAGCAGCCAAGATGAAGGGGGAAGTAACTATGGCTACACCTTC	CASSQDEGGSNYGYTF
NA	TRBV27	NA	TRBJ2-7	TGTGCCAGCAGTGAGGGTACACTAGCTTCCTACGAGCAGTACTTC	CASSEGTLASYEQYF
TRBD2	TRBV6-5	once	TRBJ2-7	TGTGCCAGCGGAGGACTAGCCTACGAGCAGTACTTC	CASGGLAYEQYF
TRBD1	TRBV18	NA	TRBJ1-1	TGTGCCAGCTCACCACTTAGCCAAGGGACAGGGAAAGGAGAGAACACTGAAGCTTTCTTT	CASSPLSQGTGKGENTEAFF
NA	TRBV30	NA	TRBJ1-5	TGTGCCTGGAGTGTTGGTTCGTCAGGGGCGAAACAGCCCCAGCATTTT	CAWSVGSSGAKQPQHF
TRBD1	TRBV19	NA	TRBJ1-4	TGTGCCAGTAGTATAGGGGGGACAGGGTCGCTAAGAAATGAAAAACTGTTTTTT	CASSIGGTGSLRNEKLFF
NA	TRBV10-3	NA	TRBJ1-2	TGTGCCATCAGTGATACAGGGCCATATGGCTACACCTTC	CAISDTGPYGYTF
TRBD1	TRBV5-8	NA	TRBJ1-3	TGTGCCAGCAGCTTTGACAGGGTGGATGGAAACACCATATATTTT	CASSFDRVDGNTIYF
NA	TRBV7-6	NA	TRBJ2-2	TGTGCCAGCAGCTCGCTCTACGGGAACACCGGGGAGCTGTTTTTT	CASSSLYGNTGELFF
NA	TRBV6-2/TRBV6-3	NA	TRBJ2-2	TGTGCCAGCAGTTCCTGGGACTTAACGAACACCGGGGAGCTGTTTTTT	CASSSWDLTNTGELFF
NA	TRBV7-7	NA	TRBJ1-3	TGTGCTAGCAGCGCCGAGCCAGGAAGCTCTGGAAACACCATATATTTT	CASSAEPGSSGNTIYF
NA	TRBV29-1	NA	TRBJ2-7	TGCAGCGTTGAAGTGGGGGGTTGGGAGCAGTACTTC	CSVEVGGWEQYF
TRBD1	TRBV6-2/TRBV6-3	NA	TRBJ1-5	TGTGCCAGCAGTTACTTGCGGGACAGGGGTAATAGCAATCAGCCCCAGCATTTT	CASSYLRDRGNSNQPQHF
NA	TRBV6-5	NA	TRBJ1-1	TGTGCCAGCAGTTACTCGGGGGGAAGAGATGAAGCTTTCTTT	CASSYSGGRDEAFF
NA	TRBV4-3	NA	TRBJ2-7	TGCGCCAGCAGCCAAGTCAGGGGCGAAAACGAGCAGTACTTC	CASSQVRGENEQYF
NA	TRBV2	few	TRBJ1-5	TGTGCCAGCAGTGACGTACGGGGGAACCAGCCCCAGCATTTT	CASSDVRGNQPQHF
NA	TRBV2	NA	TRBJ2-5	TGTGCCAGCCGGACACTCCAAGAGACCCAGTACTTC	CASRTLQETQYF
TRBD2	TRBV5-1	NA	TRBJ2-3	TGCGCCAGCAGCTTGGCCGAGGGACTAGCGGGGGGCGTGACAGATACGCAGTATTTT	CASSLAEGLAGGVTDTQYF
NA	TRBV7-8	NA	TRBJ1-6	TGTGCCAGCAGCTCCTACAGGGTTCACTATAATTCACCCCTCCACTTT	CASSSYRVHYNSPLHF
TRBD1	TRBV18	NA	TRBJ1-5	TGTGCCAGCTCGACAGGGGGCATCGTCGGTGGTCAGCCCCAGCATTTT	CASSTGGIVGGQPQHF
NA	TRBV2	NA	TRBJ1-4	TGTGCCAACAGCCAGGGGAGTAAAAATGAAAAACTGTTTTTT	CANSQGSKNEKLFF
TRBD1	TRBV6-5	NA	TRBJ1-2	TGTGCCAGCAGTTACGCAGGGGGTAACTATGGCTACACCTTC	CASSYAGGNYGYTF
TRBD2	TRBV7-3	NA	TRBJ2-7	TGTGCCAGCAGCTCTAGCGGGGGGGCCGCCTACGAGCAGTACTTC	CASSSSGGAAYEQYF
TRBD1	TRBV30	NA	TRBJ1-2	TGTGCCTGGAGGAAGGGACAGAGCTATGGCTACACCTTC	CAWRKGQSYGYTF
TRBD1	TRBV6-6	NA	TRBJ1-5	TGTGCCAGCAGTACTACAGGGGTGAGCAATCAGCCCCAGCATTTT	CASSTTGVSNQPQHF
NA	TRBV18	NA	TRBJ1-2	TGTGCCAGCTCACCGACAGACAACTATGGCTACACCTTC	CASSPTDNYGYTF
NA	TRBV19	NA	TRBJ2-7	TGTGCCAGGGGGTTAGCTGGGGAGGTTTACGAGCAGTACTTC	CARGLAGEVYEQYF
NA	TRBV9	NA	TRBJ1-5	TGTGCCAGCAGCGTGGGAGACACAAGCAATCAGCCCCAGCATTTT	CASSVGDTSNQPQHF
TRBD1	TRBV5-1	NA	TRBJ2-5	TGCGCCAGCAGCGTGTCGGGACAGGGCCCAGAGACCCAGTACTTC	CASSVSGQGPETQYF
TRBD1	TRBV7-7	few	TRBJ2-5	TGTGCTAGCAGCAGGGGACAGCAAGAGACCCAGTACTTC	CASSRGQQETQYF
TRBD1	TRBV5-5	NA	TRBJ1-4	TGTGCCAGCACCCCCGGGACAGGGACTGGGCATGAAAAACTGTTTTTT	CASTPGTGTGHEKLFF
NA	TRBV5-6	NA	TRBJ2-5	TGTGCCAGCAGCTTCAGGGGACGGGAGACCCAGTACTTC	CASSFRGRETQYF
NA	TRBV5-5	NA	TRBJ1-6	TGTGCCAGCAGCTTGTACGAGAATTCACCCCTCCACTTT	CASSLYENSPLHF
NA	TRBV11-3	NA	TRBJ2-7	TGTGCCAGCAGCGCAACCCAGCGGACAGCAGGGTACGAGCAGTACTTC	CASSATQRTAGYEQYF
TRBD1	TRBV5-1	NA	TRBJ1-1	TGCGCCAGCAGCTTGGTCGGACAGGGGGTAACTGAAGCTTTCTTT	CASSLVGQGVTEAFF
NA	TRBV6-2/TRBV6-3	NA	TRBJ1-1	TGTGCCAGCAGCCAACCACAGGTCAGGGTCACTGAAGCTTTCTTT	CASSQPQVRVTEAFF
NA	TRBV5-4	NA	TRBJ1-2	TGTGCCAGCAGCTTGGAGGTGGGGCAGGGCTATGGCTACACCTTC	CASSLEVGQGYGYTF
NA	TRBV19	many	TRBJ1-6	TGTGCCAGTAGTCCCCAAGGGGTTCAACGATCACCCCTCCACTTT	CASSPQGVQRSPLHF
TRBD2	TRBV7-2	NA	TRBJ2-2	TGTGCCAGCAGCTTAAGTCTAGCGGACACCGGGGAGCTGTTTTTT	CASSLSLADTGELFF
NA	TRBV19	NA	TRBJ2-7	TGTGCCAGTAGTATTGGCAACTACGAGCAGTACTTC	CASSIGNYEQYF
NA	TRBV9	NA	TRBJ1-1	TGTGCCAGCAGCGTTTCTGGGGCTGCCCCTCTATGGACTGAAGCTTTCTTT	CASSVSGAAPLWTEAFF
NA	TRBV10-3	once	TRBJ1-6	TGTGCCATCAGAACAGGGAACTCACCCCTCCACTTT	CAIRTGNSPLHF
NA	TRBV7-9	NA	TRBJ2-3	TGTGCCAGCAGCTTTTCCCCGACGGGAGATACGCAGTATTTT	CASSFSPTGDTQYF
TRBD1	TRBV4-3	NA	TRBJ2-3	TGCGCCAGCAGCCCTTCCGGGACAGGGGGCGGTTGGGATACGCAGTATTTT	CASSPSGTGGGWDTQYF
TRBD1	TRBV18	NA	TRBJ1-4	TGTGCCAGCTCACAGGACAGGGGTGAAAAACTGTTTTTT	CASSQDRGEKLFF
TRBD2	TRBV9	few	TRBJ2-1	TGTGCCAGCAGCGTAGGCGGGGGGGCGGTCAATGAGCAGTTCTTC	CASSVGGGAVNEQFF
TRBD1	TRBV11-2	NA	TRBJ1-1	TGTGCCAGCAGCTCCATCGGGACAGGCCAGGTTGGAGCTTTCTTT	CASSSIGTGQVGAFF
NA	TRBV5-6	NA	TRBJ2-3	TGTGCCAGCAGCTTTAACAGGGTTTGGGGAGATACGCAGTATTTT	CASSFNRVWGDTQYF
TRBD2	TRBV25-1	NA	TRBJ2-1	TGTGCCAGCAGTGAAGCCGGACTAGCAAACAATGAGCAGTTCTTC	CASSEAGLANNEQFF
TRBD2	TRBV6-4	NA	TRBJ2-1	TGTGCCAGCAGTGATAGGCCGAGCGGGGGGGTCGATGAGCAGTTCTTC	CASSDRPSGGVDEQFF
NA	TRBV28	NA	TRBJ2-1	TGTGCCAGCAGTTTAACAAGCACAGGCTATCTACACAATGAGCAGTTCTTC	CASSLTSTGYLHNEQFF